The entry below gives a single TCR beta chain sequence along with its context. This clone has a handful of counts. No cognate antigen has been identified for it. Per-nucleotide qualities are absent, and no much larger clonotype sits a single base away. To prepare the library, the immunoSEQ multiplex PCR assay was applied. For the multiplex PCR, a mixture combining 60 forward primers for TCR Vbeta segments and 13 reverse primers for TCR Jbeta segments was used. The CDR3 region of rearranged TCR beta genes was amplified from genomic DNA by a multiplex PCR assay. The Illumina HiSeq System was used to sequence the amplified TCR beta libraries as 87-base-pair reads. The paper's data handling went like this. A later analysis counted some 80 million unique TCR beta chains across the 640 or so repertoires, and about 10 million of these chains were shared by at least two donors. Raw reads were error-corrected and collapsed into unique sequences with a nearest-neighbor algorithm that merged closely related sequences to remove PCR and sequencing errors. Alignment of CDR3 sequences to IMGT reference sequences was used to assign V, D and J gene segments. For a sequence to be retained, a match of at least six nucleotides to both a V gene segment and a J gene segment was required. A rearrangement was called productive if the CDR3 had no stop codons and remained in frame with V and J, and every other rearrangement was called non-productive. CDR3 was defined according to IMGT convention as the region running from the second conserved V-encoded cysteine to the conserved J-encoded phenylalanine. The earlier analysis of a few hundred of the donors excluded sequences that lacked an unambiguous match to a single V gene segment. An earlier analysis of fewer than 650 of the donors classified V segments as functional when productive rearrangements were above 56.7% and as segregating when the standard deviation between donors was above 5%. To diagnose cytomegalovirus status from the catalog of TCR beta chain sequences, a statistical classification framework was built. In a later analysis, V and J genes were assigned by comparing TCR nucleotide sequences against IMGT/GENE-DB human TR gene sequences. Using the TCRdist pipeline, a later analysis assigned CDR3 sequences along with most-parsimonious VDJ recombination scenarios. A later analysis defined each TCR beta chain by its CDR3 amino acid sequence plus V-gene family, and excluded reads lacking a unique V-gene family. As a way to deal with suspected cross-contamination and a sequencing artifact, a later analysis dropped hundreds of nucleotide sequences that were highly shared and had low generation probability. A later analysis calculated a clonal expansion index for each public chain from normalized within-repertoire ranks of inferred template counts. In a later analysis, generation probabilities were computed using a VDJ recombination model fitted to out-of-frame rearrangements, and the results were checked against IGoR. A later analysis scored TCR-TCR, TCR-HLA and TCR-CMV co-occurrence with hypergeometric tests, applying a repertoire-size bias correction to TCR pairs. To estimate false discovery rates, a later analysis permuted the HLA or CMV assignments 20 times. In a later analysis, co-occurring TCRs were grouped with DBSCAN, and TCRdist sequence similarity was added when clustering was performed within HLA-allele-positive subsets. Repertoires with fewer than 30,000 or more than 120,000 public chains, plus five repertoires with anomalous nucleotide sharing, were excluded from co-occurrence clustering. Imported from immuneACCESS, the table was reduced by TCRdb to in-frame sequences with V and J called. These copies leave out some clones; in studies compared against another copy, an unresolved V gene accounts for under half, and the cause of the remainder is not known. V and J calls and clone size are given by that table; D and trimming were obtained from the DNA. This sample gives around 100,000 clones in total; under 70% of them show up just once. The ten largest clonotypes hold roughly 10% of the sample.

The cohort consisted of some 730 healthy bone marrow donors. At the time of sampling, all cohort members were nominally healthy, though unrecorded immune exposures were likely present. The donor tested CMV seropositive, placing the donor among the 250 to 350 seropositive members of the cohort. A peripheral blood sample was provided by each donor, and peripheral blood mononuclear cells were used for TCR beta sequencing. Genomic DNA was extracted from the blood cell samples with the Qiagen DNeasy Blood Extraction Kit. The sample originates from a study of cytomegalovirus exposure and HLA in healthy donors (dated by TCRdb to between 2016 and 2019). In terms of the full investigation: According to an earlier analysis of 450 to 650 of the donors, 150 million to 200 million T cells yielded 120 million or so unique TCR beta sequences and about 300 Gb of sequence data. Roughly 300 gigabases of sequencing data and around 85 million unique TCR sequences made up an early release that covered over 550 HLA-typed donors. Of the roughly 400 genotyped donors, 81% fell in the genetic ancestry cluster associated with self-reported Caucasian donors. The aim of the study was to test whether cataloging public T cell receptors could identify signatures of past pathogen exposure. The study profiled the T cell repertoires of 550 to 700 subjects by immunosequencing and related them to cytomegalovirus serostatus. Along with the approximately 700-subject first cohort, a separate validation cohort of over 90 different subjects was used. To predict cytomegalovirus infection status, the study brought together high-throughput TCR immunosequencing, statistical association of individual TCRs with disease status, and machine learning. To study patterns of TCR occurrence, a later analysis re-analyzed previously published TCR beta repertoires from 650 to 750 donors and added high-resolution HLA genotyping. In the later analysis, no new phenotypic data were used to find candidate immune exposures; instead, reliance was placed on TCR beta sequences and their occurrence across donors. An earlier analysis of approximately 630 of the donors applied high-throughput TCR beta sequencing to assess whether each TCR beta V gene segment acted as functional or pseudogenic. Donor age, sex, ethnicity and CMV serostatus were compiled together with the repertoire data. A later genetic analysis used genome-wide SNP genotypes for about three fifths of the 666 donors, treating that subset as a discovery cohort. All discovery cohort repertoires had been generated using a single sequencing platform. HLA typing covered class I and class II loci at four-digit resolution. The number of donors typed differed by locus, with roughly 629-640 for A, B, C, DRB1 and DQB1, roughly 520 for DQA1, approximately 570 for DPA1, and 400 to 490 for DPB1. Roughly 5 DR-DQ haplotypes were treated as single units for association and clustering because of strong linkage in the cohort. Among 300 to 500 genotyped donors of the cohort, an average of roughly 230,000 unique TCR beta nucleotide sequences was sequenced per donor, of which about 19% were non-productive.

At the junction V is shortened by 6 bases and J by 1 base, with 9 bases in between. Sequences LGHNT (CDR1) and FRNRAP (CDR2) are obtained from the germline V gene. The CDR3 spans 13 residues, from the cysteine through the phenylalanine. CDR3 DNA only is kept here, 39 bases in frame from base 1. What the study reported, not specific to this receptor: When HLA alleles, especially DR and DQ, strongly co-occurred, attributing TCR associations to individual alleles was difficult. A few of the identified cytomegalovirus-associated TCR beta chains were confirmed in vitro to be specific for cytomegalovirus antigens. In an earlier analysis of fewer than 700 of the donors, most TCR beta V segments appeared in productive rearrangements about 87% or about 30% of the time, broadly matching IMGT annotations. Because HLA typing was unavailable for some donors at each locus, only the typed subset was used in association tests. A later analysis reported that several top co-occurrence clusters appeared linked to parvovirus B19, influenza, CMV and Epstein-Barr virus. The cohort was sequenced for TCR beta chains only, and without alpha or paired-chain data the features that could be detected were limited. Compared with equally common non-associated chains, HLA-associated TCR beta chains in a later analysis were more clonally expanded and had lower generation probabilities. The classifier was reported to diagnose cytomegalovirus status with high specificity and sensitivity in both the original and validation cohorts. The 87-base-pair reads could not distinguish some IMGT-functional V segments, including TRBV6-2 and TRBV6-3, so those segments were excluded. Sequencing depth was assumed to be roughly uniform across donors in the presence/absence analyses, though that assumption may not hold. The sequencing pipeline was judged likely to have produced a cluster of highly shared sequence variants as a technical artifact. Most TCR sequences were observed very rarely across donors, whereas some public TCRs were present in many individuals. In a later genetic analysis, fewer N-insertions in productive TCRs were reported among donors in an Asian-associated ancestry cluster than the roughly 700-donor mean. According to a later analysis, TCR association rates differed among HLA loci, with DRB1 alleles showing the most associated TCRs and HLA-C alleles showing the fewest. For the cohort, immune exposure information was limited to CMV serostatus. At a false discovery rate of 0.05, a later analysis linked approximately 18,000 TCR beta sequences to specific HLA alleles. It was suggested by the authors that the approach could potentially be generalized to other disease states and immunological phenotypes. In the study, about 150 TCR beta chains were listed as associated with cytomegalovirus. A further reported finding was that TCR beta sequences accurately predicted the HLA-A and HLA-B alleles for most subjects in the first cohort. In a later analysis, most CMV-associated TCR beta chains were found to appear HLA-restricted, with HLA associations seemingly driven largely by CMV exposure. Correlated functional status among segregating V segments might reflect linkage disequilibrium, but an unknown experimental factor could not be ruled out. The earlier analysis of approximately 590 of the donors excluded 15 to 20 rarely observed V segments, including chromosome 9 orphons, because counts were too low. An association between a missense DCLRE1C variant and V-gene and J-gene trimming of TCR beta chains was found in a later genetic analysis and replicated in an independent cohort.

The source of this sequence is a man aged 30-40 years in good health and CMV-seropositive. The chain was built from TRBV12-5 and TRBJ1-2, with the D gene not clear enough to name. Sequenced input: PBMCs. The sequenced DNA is TGTGCTAGTGGACCTTCACTTAACTATGGCTACACCTTC. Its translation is CASGPSLNYGYTF.